The rows below give T cell receptor beta chains drawn from one sample of a study of metastatic and nonmetastatic thyroid tumors. TCRdb reprocessed the PCR reads via MiXCR. This table has some 84,000 clones, 8.6% appearing once. Sequencing input: blood. These receptors were collected from a female donor with papillary thyroid cancer or a benign thyroid nodule (not recorded which). Some clones in this sample may be carry-over from other donors' samples. The conserved cysteine and the conserved F or W are not part of the CDR3 here. The D gene is left open where the match is weak.

TRBD1 | TRBJ1-2 | TRBV28 | ASSLPDRLYGYT
NA | TRBJ1-2 | TRBV19 | ASSRRQGILGYT
TRBD1 | TRBJ1-2 | TRBV5-1 | ASSLQPGQGGYGYT
NA | TRBJ1-2 | TRBV12-3/TRBV12-4 | ASSPGRTNYGYT
TRBD2 | TRBJ2-1 | TRBV7-2 | ASSLASSGGGHEQF
NA | TRBJ1-3 | TRBV20-1 | SARAGQSSGNTIY
TRBD1 | TRBJ2-7 | TRBV28 | ASSSRPGQGTYEQY
TRBD2 | TRBJ2-7 | TRBV2 | ASSEDGSGSSYEQY
NA | TRBJ1-6 | TRBV18 | ASSPNSGRSPLH
NA | TRBJ2-3 | TRBV4-1 | ASSQTPPGAADTQY
TRBD1 | TRBJ2-2 | TRBV20-1 | SARKQGDAGELF
TRBD1 | TRBJ2-1 | TRBV6-5 | ASSYGDRAFDEQF
NA | TRBJ1-1 | TRBV11-2 | ASSPTGQGPVRAEAF
TRBD2 | TRBJ2-6 | TRBV27 | ASSLLLGGGTVGANVLT
TRBD1 | TRBJ2-1 | TRBV29-1 | SVDPKDRANNEQF
NA | TRBJ2-3 | TRBV19 | ASSPRDRGTDTQY
TRBD2 | TRBJ2-3 | TRBV5-1 | ASRRLAGRTDTQY
NA | TRBJ1-2 | TRBV6-2/TRBV6-3 | ASSYKGNGYT
TRBD2 | TRBJ2-1 | TRBV11-1 | ASSPTLRTSRYNEQF
TRBD1 | TRBJ2-7 | TRBV5-1 | ASSLGDRLWEQY
NA | TRBJ1-2 | TRBV3-1 | ASSPGTPYGYT
TRBD2 | TRBJ2-5 | TRBV5-4 | ASNSWGGQETQY
NA | TRBJ2-7 | TRBV10-3 | AISEEVLDEQY
NA | TRBJ2-5 | TRBV7-2 | ASSLEARQTQY
NA | TRBJ2-2 | TRBV28 | ASLGQCCGTGELF
TRBD2 | TRBJ2-5 | TRBV6-2/TRBV6-3 | ASRGLAGPQETQY
TRBD2 | TRBJ2-5 | TRBV4-1 | ASSLGGGNQETQY
TRBD1 | TRBJ2-7 | TRBV2 | ASRTGTGIYEQY
TRBD1 | TRBJ2-3 | TRBV6-4 | ASSEGSRGSDTQY
NA | TRBJ2-5 | TRBV7-9 | ASSSRTAQETQY
NA | TRBJ1-1 | TRBV30 | AWRTNTEAF
NA | TRBJ2-2 | TRBV2 | VSSPSGGTNTGELF
TRBD1 | TRBJ1-2 | TRBV6-1 | ASRGRGNANYGYT
NA | TRBJ1-5 | TRBV20-1 | SARETQVAMHQPQH
TRBD2 | TRBJ2-1 | TRBV12-3/TRBV12-4 | ASSLAGGGDNEQF
NA | TRBJ2-7 | TRBV5-4 | ASSLGSSYEQY
TRBD1 | TRBJ2-7 | TRBV7-9 | ASSFPGQLYEQY
NA | TRBJ2-2 | TRBV24-1 | ATSDLITGELF
TRBD1 | TRBJ2-7 | TRBV27 | ASSFNRGRYEQY
TRBD1 | TRBJ1-1 | TRBV7-3 | ASSLTGDGKTEAF
TRBD1 | TRBJ2-3 | TRBV11-3 | ASSPGQGFSDTQY
NA | TRBJ1-6 | TRBV6-6 | ASSYTDVSRVSPLH
NA | TRBJ1-2 | TRBV2 | ASSNLGHGGYT
NA | TRBJ1-2 | TRBV12-3/TRBV12-4 | ASSLVWGNGGYT
TRBD1 | TRBJ1-2 | TRBV7-3 | ASSPGTEYGYT
TRBD2 | TRBJ2-1 | TRBV12-3/TRBV12-4 | ASSRSGGHYNEQF
NA | TRBJ2-2 | TRBV5-4 | ATGTPYTGELF
NA | TRBJ2-3 | TRBV5-4 | ASSLVSPGTDTQY
TRBD2 | TRBJ2-7 | TRBV9 | ASSVAASGGYEQY
TRBD1 | TRBJ1-5 | TRBV7-9 | ASSLVQTGMEPQH
TRBD2 | TRBJ2-1 | TRBV3-1 | ASSLSGTSGGARYNEQF
NA | TRBJ2-1 | TRBV3-1 | ASSQDPRSSAYNEQF
TRBD1 | TRBJ2-7 | TRBV11-3 | ASSWTGDEQY
TRBD1 | TRBJ2-1 | TRBV12-3/TRBV12-4 | ASSLTRGPLEQF
NA | TRBJ2-4 | TRBV2 | ATQGPGAKNIQY
NA | TRBJ1-4 | TRBV20-1 | SARVFNEKLF
NA | TRBJ1-1 | TRBV18 | ASSPSTSNTEAF
NA | TRBJ1-4 | TRBV2 | ASRGQLGNEKLF
NA | TRBJ2-7 | TRBV2 | ASSDVTTYEQY
NA | TRBJ2-2 | TRBV20-1 | SAVGDTGELF